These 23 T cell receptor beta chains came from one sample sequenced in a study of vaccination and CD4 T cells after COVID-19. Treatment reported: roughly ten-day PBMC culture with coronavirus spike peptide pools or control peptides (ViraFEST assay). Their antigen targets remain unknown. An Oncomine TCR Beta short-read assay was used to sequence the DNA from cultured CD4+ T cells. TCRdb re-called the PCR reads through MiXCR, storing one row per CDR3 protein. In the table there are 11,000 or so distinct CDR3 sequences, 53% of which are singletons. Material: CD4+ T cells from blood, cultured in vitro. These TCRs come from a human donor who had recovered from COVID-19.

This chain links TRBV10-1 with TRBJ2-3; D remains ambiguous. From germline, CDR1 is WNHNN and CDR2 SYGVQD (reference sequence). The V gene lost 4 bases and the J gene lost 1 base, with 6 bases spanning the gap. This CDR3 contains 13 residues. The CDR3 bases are TGCGCCAGCAGTGTGGACGGCACAGATACGCAGTATTTT. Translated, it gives CASSVDGTDTQYF.

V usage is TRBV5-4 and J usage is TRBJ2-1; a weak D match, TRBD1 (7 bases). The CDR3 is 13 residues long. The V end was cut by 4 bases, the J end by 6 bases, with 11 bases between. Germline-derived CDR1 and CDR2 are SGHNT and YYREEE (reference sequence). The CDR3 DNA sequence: TGTGCCAGCAGCGCGGGACAGCTCAATGAGCAGTTCTTC. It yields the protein CASSAGQLNEQFF.

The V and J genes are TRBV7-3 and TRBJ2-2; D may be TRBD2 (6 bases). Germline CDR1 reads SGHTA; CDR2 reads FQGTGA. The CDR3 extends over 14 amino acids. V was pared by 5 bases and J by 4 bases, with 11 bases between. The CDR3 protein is CASSPTSLTGELFF. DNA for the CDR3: TGTGCCAGCAGCCCAACTAGCCTCACCGGGGAGCTGTTTTTT.

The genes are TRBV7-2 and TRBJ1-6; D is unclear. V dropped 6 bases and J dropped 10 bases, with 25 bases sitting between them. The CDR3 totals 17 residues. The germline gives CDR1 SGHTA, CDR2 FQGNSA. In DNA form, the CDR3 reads TGTGCCAGCAGTCCGTCCTATTTAAGGGTCCCTCAGTCACCCCTCCACTTT. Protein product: CASSPSYLRVPQSPLHF. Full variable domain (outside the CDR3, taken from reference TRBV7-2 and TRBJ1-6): GAGVSQSPSNKVTEKGKDVELRCDPISGHTALYWYRQSLGQGLEFLIYFQGNSAPDKSGLPSDRFSAERTGGSVSTLTIQRTQQEDSAVYLCASSPSYLRVPQSPLHFGNGTRLTVT.

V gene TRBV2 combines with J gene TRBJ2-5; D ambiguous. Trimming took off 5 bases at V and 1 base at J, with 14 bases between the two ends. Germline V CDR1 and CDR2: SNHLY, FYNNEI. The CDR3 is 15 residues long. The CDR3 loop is CASSRTPGSQETQYF. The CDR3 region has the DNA TGTGCCAGCAGTCGGACCCCGGGCTCCCAAGAGACCCAGTACTTC. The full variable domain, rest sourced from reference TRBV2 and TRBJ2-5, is EPEVTQTPSHQVTQMGQEVILRCVPISNHLYFYWYRQILGQKVEFLVSFYNNEISEKSEIFDDQFSVERPDGSNFTLKIRSTKLEDSAMYFCASSRTPGSQETQYFGPGTRLLVL.

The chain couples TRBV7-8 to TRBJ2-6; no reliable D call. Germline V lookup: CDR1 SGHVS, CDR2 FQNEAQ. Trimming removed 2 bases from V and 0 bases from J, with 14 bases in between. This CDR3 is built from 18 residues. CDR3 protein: CASSLYRRASSGANVLTF. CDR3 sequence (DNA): TGTGCCAGCAGCTTATATCGAAGGGCTTCCTCTGGGGCCAACGTCCTGACTTTC. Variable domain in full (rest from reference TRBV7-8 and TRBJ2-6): GAGVSQSPRYKVAKRGQDVALRCDPISGHVSLFWYQQALGQGPEFLTYFQNEAQLDKSGLPSDRFFAERPEGSVSTLKIQRTQQEDSAVYLCASSLYRRASSGANVLTFGAGSRLTVL.

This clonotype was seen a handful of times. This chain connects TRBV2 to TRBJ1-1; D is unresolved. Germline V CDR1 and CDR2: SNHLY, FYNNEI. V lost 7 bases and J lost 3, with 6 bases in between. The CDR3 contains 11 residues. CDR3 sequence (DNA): TGTGCCAGCAAAATCGACACTGAAGCTTTCTTT. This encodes CASKIDTEAFF.

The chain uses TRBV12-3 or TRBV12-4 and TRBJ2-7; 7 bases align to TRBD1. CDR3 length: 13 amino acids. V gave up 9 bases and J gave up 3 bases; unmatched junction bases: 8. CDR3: CASRRQGFYEQYF. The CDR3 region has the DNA TGTGCCAGTCGGAGACAGGGCTTCTACGAGCAGTACTTC.

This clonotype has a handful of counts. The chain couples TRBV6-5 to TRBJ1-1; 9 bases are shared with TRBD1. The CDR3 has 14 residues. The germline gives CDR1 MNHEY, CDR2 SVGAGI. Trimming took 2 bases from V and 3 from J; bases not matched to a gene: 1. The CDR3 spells CASSYGQGHTEAFF. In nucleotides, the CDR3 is TGTGCCAGCAGTTACGGACAGGGGCACACTGAAGCTTTCTTT.

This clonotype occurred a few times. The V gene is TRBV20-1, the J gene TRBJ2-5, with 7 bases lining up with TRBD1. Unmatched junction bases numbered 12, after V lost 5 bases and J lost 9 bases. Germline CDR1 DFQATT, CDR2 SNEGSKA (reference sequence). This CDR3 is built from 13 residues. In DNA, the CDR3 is TGCAGTGCTCACCGGGACAGCCAGGAGGCCCAGTACTTC. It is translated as CSAHRDSQEAQYF.

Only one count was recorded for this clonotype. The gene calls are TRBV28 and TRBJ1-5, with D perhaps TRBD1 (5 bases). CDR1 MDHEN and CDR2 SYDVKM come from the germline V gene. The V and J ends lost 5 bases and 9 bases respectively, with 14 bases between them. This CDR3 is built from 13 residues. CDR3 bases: TGTGCCAGCAGTGGGACCAGGCTCATGCCCCAGCATTTT. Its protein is CASSGTRLMPQHF.

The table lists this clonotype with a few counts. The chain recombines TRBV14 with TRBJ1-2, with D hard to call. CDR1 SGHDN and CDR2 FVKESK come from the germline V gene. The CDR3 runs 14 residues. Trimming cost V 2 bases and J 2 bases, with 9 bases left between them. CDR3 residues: CASSQTGRNYGYTF. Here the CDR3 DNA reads TGTGCCAGCAGCCAAACCGGTCGCAACTATGGCTACACCTTC.

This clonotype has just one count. As DNA, the CDR3 is TGTGCCAGCAGTTTAAGTGGCGGGAGGGCCTACATTCAGTACTTC. As protein: CASSLSGGRAYIQYF. The J gene is TRBJ2-4, the V gene TRBV28, with 9 bases matching TRBD2. Looked up from germline, CDR1 is MDHEN and CDR2 is SYDVKM. The V segment lost 2 bases and the J segment 8 bases; nucleotides outside the gene matches: 7. This CDR3 is 15 amino acids long.

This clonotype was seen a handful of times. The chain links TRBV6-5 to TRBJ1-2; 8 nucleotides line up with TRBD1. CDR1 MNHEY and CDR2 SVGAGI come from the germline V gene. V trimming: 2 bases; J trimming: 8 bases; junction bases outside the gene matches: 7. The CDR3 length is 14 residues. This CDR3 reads CASSYPTGEKGYTF. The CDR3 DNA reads TGTGCCAGCAGTTACCCGACAGGGGAGAAAGGCTACACCTTC.

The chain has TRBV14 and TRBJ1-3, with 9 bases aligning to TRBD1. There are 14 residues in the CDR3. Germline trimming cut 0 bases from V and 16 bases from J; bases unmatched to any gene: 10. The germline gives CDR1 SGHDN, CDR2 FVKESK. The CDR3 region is CASSQDGQGRVIYF. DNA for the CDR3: TGTGCCAGCAGCCAAGACGGACAGGGGAGAGTCATTTATTTT.

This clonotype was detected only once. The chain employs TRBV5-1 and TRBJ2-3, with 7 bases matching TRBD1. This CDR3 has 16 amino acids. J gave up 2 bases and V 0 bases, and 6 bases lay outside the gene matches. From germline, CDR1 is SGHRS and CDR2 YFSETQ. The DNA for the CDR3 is TGCGCCAGCAGCTTGGAGGCAGGGGGTGACACAGATACGCAGTATTTT. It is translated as CASSLEAGGDTDTQYF.

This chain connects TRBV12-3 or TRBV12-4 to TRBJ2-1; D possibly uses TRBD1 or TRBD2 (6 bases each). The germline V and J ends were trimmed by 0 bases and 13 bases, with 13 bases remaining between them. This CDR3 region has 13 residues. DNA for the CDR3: TGTGCCAGCAGTTTAGCCTTGCGGGACACTCAGTTCTTC. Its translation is CASSLALRDTQFF.

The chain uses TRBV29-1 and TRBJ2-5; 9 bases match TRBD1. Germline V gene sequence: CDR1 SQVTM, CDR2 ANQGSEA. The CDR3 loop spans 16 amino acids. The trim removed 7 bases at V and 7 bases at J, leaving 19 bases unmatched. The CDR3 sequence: CSAAADRGPPRATQYF. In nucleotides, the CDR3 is TGCAGCGCCGCAGCGGACAGGGGTCCTCCCAGGGCGACCCAGTACTTC.

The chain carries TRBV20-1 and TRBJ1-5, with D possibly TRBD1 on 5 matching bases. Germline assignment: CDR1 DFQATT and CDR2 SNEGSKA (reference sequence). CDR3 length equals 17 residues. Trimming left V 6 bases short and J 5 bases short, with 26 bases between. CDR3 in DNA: TGCAGTGCCCGACCGCCGCCAGGGAGGGCCCACCATCAGCCCCAGCATTTT. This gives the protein CSARPPPGRAHHQPQHF.

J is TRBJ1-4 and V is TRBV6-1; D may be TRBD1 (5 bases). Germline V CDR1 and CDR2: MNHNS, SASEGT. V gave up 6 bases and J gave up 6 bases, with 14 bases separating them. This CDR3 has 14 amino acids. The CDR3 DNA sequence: TGTGCCAGCAGGCAGGGTTCGGGTGATGAAAAACTGTTTTTT. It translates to CASRQGSGDEKLFF.

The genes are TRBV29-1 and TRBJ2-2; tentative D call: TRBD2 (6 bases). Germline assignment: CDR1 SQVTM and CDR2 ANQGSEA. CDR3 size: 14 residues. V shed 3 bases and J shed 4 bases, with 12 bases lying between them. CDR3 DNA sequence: TGCAGCGTTGAGGGTCTAGCGCGCACCGGGGAGCTGTTTTTT. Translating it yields CSVEGLARTGELFF.

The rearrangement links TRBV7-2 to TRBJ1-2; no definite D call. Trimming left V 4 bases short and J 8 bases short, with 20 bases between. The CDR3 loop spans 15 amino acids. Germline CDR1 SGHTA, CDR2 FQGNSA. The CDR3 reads CASSSPRRTDHGYTF. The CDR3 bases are TGTGCCAGCAGCTCCCCCCGGAGAACCGACCACGGCTACACCTTC.

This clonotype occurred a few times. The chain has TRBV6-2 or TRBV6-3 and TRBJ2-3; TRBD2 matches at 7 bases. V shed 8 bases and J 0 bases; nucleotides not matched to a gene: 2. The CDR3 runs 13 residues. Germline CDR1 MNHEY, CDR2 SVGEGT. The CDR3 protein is CASRGSSTDTQYF. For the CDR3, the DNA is TGTGCCAGCCGCGGGAGTAGCACAGATACGCAGTATTTT.